The clone carrying this T cell receptor beta chain was observed at least ten times. Its target is unknown. The data derive from a study of breast tumors, draining lymph nodes, adjacent tissues. TCRdb used MiXCR to reprocess the multiplex PCR reads, holding one entry per CDR3 protein. Here the sample spans approximately 140,000 distinct CDR3 sequences, 30% to 35% being singletons. Axillary draining lymph nodes of breast cancer patients supplied the node samples. The CDR3 has 13 amino acids. The germline V gene has CDR1 MDHEN and CDR2 SYDVKM. Trimming pared 2 bases from V and 4 bases from J, leaving 8 bases between. Overall study findings and caveats: Most tumor T cells seemingly derive from lymph node, then expand in tumor. Luminal-like breast cancer showed significantly higher tumor–nontumor repertoire similarity than basal-like. The lymph node origin of tumor T cells was framed as consistent with a hypothesis, not demonstrated. Tumors had less TCR diversity than lymph nodes, more than nontumor tissue.

Sequencing used axillary lymph node tissue. The sequence was collected from a female donor with breast cancer. Some clones in this sample may be carry-over from other donors' samples. The gene calls are TRBV28 and TRBJ1-2, with D unclear. CDR3 bases: TGTGCCAGCAGTTTAACCGTCAGCTATGGCTACACCTTC. Protein sequence: CASSLTVSYGYTF.